The T cell receptor (beta chain) under discussion was sequenced for a study of blood T cell repertoires in COVID-19. Whole-study context: Acute-phase and convalescent COVID-19 samples originated in the United States, Italy and Spain. PBMCs, B-cell-depleted T cells, or T cells provided the cDNA or gDNA that made up the material.

In the original workflow: Estimation of nucleated cell counts relied on the amplification of reference gene primers. Assay: immunoSEQ multiplex PCR; the TCRdb copy retains only in-frame clones and omits some. The V and J calls and clone size come from that table; D and trimming were worked out from the DNA. This sample has about 140,000 clones, with around 84% found just once. There are 14 residues in the CDR3. With V trimmed by 0 bases and J by 6 bases, 6 bases remained unmatched. Germline CDR1 and CDR2: GTSNPN and SVGIG (reference sequence). J is TRBJ2-7 and V is TRBV30; 9 bases align to TRBD1. The sample was peripheral blood. The sequence derives from an older woman with acute or convalescent COVID-19. CDR3 nucleotides: TGTGCCTGGAGTGTACAGGGGGCGCGGGGCGAGCAGTACTTC. Translation gives CAWSVQGARGEQYF.